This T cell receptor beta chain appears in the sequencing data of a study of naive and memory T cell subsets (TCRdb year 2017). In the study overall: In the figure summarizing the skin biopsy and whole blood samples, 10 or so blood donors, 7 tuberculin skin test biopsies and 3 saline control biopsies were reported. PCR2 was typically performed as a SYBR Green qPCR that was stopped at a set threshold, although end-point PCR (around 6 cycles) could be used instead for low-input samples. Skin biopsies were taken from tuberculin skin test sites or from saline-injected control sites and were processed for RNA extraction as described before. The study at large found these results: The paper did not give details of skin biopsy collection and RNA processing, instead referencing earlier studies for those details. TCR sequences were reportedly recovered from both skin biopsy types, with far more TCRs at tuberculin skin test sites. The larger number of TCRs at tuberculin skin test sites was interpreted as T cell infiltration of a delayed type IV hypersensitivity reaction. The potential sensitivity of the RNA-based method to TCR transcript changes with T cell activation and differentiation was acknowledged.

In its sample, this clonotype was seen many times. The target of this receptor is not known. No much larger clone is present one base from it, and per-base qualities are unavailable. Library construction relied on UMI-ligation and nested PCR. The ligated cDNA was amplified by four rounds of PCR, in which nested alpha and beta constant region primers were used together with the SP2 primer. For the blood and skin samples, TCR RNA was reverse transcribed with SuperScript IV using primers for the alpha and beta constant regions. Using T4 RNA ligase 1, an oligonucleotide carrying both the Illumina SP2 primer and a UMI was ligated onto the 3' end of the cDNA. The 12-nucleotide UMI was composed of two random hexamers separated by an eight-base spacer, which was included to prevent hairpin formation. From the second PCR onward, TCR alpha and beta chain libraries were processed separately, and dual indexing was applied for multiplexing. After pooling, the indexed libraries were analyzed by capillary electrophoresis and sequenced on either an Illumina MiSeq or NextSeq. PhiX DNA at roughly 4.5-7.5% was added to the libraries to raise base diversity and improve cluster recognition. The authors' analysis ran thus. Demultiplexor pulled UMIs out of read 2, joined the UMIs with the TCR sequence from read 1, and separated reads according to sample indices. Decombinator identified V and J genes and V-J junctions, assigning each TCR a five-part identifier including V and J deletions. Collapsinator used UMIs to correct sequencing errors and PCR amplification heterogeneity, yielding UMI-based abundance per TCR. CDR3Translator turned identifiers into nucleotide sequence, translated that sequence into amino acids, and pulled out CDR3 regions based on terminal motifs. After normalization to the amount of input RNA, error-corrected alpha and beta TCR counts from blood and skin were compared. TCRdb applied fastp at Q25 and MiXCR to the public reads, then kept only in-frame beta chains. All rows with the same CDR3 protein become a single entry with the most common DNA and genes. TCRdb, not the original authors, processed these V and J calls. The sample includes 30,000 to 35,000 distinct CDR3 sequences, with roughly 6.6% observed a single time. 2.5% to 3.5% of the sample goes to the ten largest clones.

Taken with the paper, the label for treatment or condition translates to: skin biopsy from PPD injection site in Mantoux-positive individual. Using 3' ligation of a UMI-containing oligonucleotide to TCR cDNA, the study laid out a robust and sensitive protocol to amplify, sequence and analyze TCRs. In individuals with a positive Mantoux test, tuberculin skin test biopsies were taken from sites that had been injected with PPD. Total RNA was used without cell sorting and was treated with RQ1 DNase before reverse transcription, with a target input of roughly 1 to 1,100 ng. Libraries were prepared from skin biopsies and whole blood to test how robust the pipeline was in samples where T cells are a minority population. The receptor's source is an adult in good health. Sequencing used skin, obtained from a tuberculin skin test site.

The CDR3 region has the sequence CASSPGTSGYNEQFF. The sequenced DNA: TGTGCCAGCAGCCCCGGGACTAGCGGTTACAATGAGCAGTTCTTC. The chain is assembled from TRBV5-8 and TRBJ2-1; 11 central bases correspond to TRBD2. Measured from the cysteine to the phenylalanine, the CDR3 is 15 residues long. Solely the CDR3 DNA is kept, with 45 bases framed from the first base. Ends trimmed: V by 4 bases, J by 4 bases; bases unmatched to a gene: 4. Based on the germline V gene, the CDR1 and CDR2 sequences are SGHTS and YDEGEE.